Listed below are T cell receptor beta chains from one sample, sequenced in a study of blood T cell repertoires in COVID-19. Sequencing was performed with immunoSEQ multiplex PCR; in TCRdb, only in-frame clones are kept and a portion is missing. The data hold about 190,000 clones, with 84% observed a single time. The sample comprised PBMCs or T cells enriched from blood (not recorded which). These receptors were obtained from a young woman who had been exposed to COVID-19. Both conserved end residues are part of each CDR3. The D gene is left open where the match is weak. Some rows mark clone size as missing; the rest say once, few, many or name a class of expanded clone.

D: TRBD1
J: TRBJ2-3
V: TRBV11-3
size: -
DNA: TGTGCCAGCAGTACCGGCCTTTTGTGGGACAGGATTGGCACAGATACGCAGTATTTT
CDR3: CASSTGLLWDRIGTDTQYF

D: TRBD2
J: TRBJ2-2
V: TRBV9
size: -
DNA: TGTGCCAGCAGCGTACTAGCGGGGGACACCGGGGAGCTGTTTTTT
CDR3: CASSVLAGDTGELFF

D: TRBD2
J: TRBJ2-1
V: TRBV4-3
size: -
DNA: TGCGCCAGCAGCCAGCTAGCGGGGGGGAACAATGAGCAGTTCTTC
CDR3: CASSQLAGGNNEQFF

D: TRBD1
J: TRBJ2-7
V: TRBV2
size: once
DNA: TGTGCCAGCGGTGGGGACAGTAAAACCTACGAGCAGTACTTC
CDR3: CASGGDSKTYEQYF

D: -
J: TRBJ1-1
V: TRBV9
size: -
DNA: TGTGCCAGCAGTGTTACAGGGATCACTGAAGCTTTCTTT
CDR3: CASSVTGITEAFF

D: TRBD1
J: TRBJ1-2
V: TRBV5-8
size: -
DNA: TGTGCCAGCTTTCCCGACCCCGACAGGGGGAGGATACATGGCTACACCTTC
CDR3: CASFPDPDRGRIHGYTF

D: -
J: TRBJ2-3
V: TRBV6-2/TRBV6-3
size: -
DNA: TGTGCCAGCAGTTACTCGATTTTACGGCCACTACCTGCAACAGATACGCAGTATTTT
CDR3: CASSYSILRPLPATDTQYF

D: TRBD2
J: TRBJ2-1
V: TRBV20-1
size: -
DNA: TGCAGTGCTAGTGAGCGGGGGGGCTCTAGCTCCTACAATGAGCAGTTCTTC
CDR3: CSASERGGSSSYNEQFF

D: TRBD2
J: TRBJ2-3
V: TRBV5-4
size: once
DNA: TGTGCCAGCAGCTTGGCGGGGGGGATCACAGATACGCAGTATTTT
CDR3: CASSLAGGITDTQYF

D: TRBD1
J: TRBJ1-6
V: TRBV10-2
size: -
DNA: TGCGCCAGCAGAGACCCCGGGACAGGGAATTCACCCCTCCACTTT
CDR3: CASRDPGTGNSPLHF

D: TRBD1
J: TRBJ1-2
V: TRBV7-2
size: -
DNA: TGTGCCAGCATCTTTAATCGGGACAGGTTACTCTCCAATACAGGCTACACCTTC
CDR3: CASIFNRDRLLSNTGYTF

D: TRBD2
J: TRBJ2-7
V: TRBV30
size: -
DNA: TGTGCCTGGACTCCCGGGGGGGGTTACGAGCAGTACTTC
CDR3: CAWTPGGGYEQYF

D: TRBD1
J: TRBJ1-2
V: TRBV5-8
size: once
DNA: TGTGCCAGCAGCTTGATACCGGGACAGCAGGAATTTAATGGCTACACCTTC
CDR3: CASSLIPGQQEFNGYTF

D: -
J: TRBJ2-2
V: TRBV9
size: -
DNA: TGTGCCAGCAGCGTAGGACTAGAAATAGGAGGAACGACCGGGGAGCTGTTTTTT
CDR3: CASSVGLEIGGTTGELFF

D: TRBD1
J: TRBJ2-3
V: TRBV5-8
size: few
DNA: TGTGCCAGCAGCTTGTTGGGACAGGGTGCAGATACGCAGTATTTT
CDR3: CASSLLGQGADTQYF